This TCR beta chain was observed in a study of cytomegalovirus exposure and HLA in healthy donors. Study information: A subsequent analysis stated that the 90 to 150 validation repertoires were run on the same platform as the roughly 670 first-cohort repertoires.

Turning to this clone: Antigen unknown.

Sequencing was performed with immunoSEQ multiplex PCR; in TCRdb, only in-frame clones are kept and a portion is missing. The sample shows more than 250,000 clones, 90% of them seen only once. The study, taken as a whole, reports: Rare sequences made up most TCRs, while some public TCRs were found in many donors.

The V gene end was trimmed by 2 bases and the J gene end by 0 bases; junction bases not matched to a gene: 12. Germline V gene sequence: CDR1 GTSNPN, CDR2 SVGIG (reference sequence). CDR3 length: 17 residues. The receptor was isolated from a woman aged 25 to 39 in good health and CMV-seronegative. The genes are TRBV30 and TRBJ2-7; 8 bases are shared with TRBD2. The sample taken for sequencing was PBMCs. CDR3 loop: CAWSNPGVAGNSYEQYF. CDR3 sequence (DNA): TGTGCCTGGAGTAACCCCGGGGTAGCGGGAAACTCCTACGAGCAGTACTTC.